These 7 T cell receptor beta chains were sequenced from one sample in a study of cytomegalovirus exposure and HLA in healthy donors. Both 60 Vbeta primers and 13 Jbeta primers went into the PCR. This table comes from immunoSEQ multiplex PCR, and its TCRdb copy is limited to in-frame clones, with some not included. The table includes 150,000 to 250,000 clones, 79% detected once. Sequencing input: PBMCs. The receptor set was obtained from a girl aged 10 to 17 in good health and CMV-seropositive.

The chain couples TRBV2 to TRBJ2-1, with TRBD1 matching 7 bases. Losses at the gene ends were 2 bases for V and 2 bases for J; bases not matched to a gene: 12. CDR1 and CDR2 (germline): SNHLY, FYNNEI. The CDR3 totals 18 residues. CDR3 in amino acids: CASSERGQTGWAYNEQFF. The CDR3 DNA sequence: TGTGCCAGCAGTGAACGCGGGCAGACAGGGTGGGCCTACAATGAGCAGTTCTTC.

The rearrangement links TRBV4-3 to TRBJ2-1; 10 nucleotides align to TRBD1. The CDR3 is 14 amino acids. CDR1 is LGHNA and CDR2 is YSLEER in the germline V gene. Trimming took 3 bases from V and 9 from J; bases not matched to a gene: 5. The CDR3 bases are TGCGCCAGCAGCCAGGAGACAGGGGGCGGTGAGCAGTTCTTC. Translating gives CASSQETGGGEQFF.

The chain uses TRBV11-2 and TRBJ2-1; D may be TRBD1 (6 bases). From germline, CDR1 is SGHAT and CDR2 FQNNGV. Trimming left V 3 bases short and J 9 bases short, with 15 bases between. CDR3 length equals 14 residues. The CDR3 sequence: CASSLELVGGEQFF. DNA of the CDR3: TGTGCCAGCAGCTTGGAACTAGTAGGGGGTGAGCAGTTCTTC.

The chain employs TRBV7-2 and TRBJ2-4, with 9 bases identical to TRBD2. The CDR3 length is 20 residues. CDR1 is SGHTA and CDR2 is FQGNSA in the germline V gene. V gave up 0 bases and J gave up 0 bases; unmatched junction bases: 12. This CDR3 is CASSLASGGPLTIAKNIQYF. The CDR3 DNA reads as TGTGCCAGCAGCTTAGCTAGCGGGGGCCCTCTTACGATAGCCAAAAACATTCAGTACTTC.

The V call is TRBV7-9, the J call TRBJ2-5, with D tentatively TRBD1 (5 bases). CDR3 size: 13 residues. Looked up from germline, CDR1 is SEHNR and CDR2 is FQNEAQ (reference sequence). Between the trimmed V and J ends, which lost 3 bases and 5 bases, there was a span of 10 bases. This CDR3 reads CASSFSRAETQYF. DNA of the CDR3: TGTGCCAGCAGCTTTTCCAGGGCTGAGACCCAGTACTTC.

This clone occurred once. This chain links TRBV6-4 with TRBJ2-1; 8 bases map to TRBD2. Trimming at V came to 5 bases and at J to 6 bases, leaving 6 bases not matched to a gene. The CDR3 consists of 14 residues. CDR1 is MRHNA and CDR2 is SNTAGT in the germline V gene. CDR3 DNA sequence: TGTGCCAGCAGTCGGTTCGGGGGGGCCAATGAGCAGTTCTTC. This encodes CASSRFGGANEQFF.

The chain has TRBV6-1 and TRBJ1-6; D gene uncertain. V lost 3 bases to trimming and J lost 8 bases, with 14 bases between them. The V gene's germline CDR1 is MNHNS and CDR2 SASEGT. This CDR3 is built from 15 residues. The CDR3 region is CASSDRDSPHSPLHF. CDR3 DNA: TGTGCCAGCAGTGACCGCGACTCCCCCCATTCACCCCTCCACTTT.